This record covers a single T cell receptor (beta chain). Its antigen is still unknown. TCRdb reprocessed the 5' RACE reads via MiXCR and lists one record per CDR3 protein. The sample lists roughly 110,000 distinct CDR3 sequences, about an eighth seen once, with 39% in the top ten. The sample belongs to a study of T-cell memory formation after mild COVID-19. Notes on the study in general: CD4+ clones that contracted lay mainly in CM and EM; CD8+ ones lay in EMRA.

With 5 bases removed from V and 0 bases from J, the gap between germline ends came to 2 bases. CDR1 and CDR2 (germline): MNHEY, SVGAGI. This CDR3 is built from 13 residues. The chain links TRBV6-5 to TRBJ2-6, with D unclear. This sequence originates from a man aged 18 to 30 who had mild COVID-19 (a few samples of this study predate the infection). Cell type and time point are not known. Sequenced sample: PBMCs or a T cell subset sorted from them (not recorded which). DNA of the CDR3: TGTGCCAGCAGTATCTCTGGGGCCAACGTCCTGACTTTC. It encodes CASSISGANVLTF.